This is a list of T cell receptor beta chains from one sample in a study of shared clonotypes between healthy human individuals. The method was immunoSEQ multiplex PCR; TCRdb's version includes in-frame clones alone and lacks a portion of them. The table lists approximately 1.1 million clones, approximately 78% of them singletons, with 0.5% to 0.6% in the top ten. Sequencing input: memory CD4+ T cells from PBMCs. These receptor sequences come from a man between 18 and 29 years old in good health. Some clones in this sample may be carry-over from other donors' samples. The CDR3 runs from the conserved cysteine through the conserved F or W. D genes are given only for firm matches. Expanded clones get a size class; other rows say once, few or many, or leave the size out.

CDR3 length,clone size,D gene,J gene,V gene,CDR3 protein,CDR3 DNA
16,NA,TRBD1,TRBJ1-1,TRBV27,CASSWKGAGRDTEAFF,TGTGCCAGCAGTTGGAAGGGGGCAGGGAGGGACACTGAAGCTTTCTTT
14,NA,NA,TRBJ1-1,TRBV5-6,CASSLTLGNTEAFF,TGTGCCAGCAGCCTCACGCTTGGGAACACTGAAGCTTTCTTT
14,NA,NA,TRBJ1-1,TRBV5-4,CASSPRGGETEAFF,TGTGCCAGCAGCCCCCGCGGGGGGGAGACGGAAGCTTTCTTT
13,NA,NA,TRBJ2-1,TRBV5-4,CASSFGSYNEQFF,TGTGCCAGCAGCTTTGGGTCCTACAATGAGCAGTTCTTC
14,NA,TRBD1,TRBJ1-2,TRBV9,CASSEGTGNYGYTF,TGTGCCAGCAGCGAGGGGACAGGGAACTATGGCTACACCTTC
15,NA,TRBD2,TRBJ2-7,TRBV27,CASSPAPSGRYEQYF,TGTGCCAGCAGTCCTGCTCCTAGCGGGAGGTACGAGCAGTACTTC
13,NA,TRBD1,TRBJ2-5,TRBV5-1,CASSQGVQETQYF,TGCGCCAGCAGTCAGGGGGTCCAAGAGACCCAGTACTTC
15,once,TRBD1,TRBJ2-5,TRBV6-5,CASSPGTGGGETQYF,TGTGCCAGCAGTCCCGGGACAGGGGGCGGAGAGACCCAGTACTTC
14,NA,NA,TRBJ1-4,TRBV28,CASSSGQAREKLFF,TGTGCCAGCAGTTCCGGACAAGCAAGAGAAAAACTGTTTTTT
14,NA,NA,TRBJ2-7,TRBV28,CASSLYMTPYEQYF,TGTGCCAGCAGTTTATACATGACCCCCTACGAGCAGTACTTC
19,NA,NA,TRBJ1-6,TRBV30,CAWIPDSPQKSSYNSPLHF,TGTGCCTGGATCCCCGACTCCCCTCAAAAGAGCTCCTATAATTCACCCCTCCACTTT
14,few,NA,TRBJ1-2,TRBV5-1,CASSFAGADYGYTF,TGCGCCAGCAGCTTTGCAGGGGCGGACTATGGCTACACCTTC
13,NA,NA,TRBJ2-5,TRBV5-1,CASSLESLGAQYF,TGCGCCAGCAGCTTGGAGAGTCTTGGGGCCCAGTACTTC
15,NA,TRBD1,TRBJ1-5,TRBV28,CASSVRDRSNQPQHF,TGTGCCAGCAGTGTCCGGGACAGAAGTAATCAGCCCCAGCATTTT
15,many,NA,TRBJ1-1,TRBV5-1,CASSLVGSLVAEAFF,TGCGCCAGCAGCTTGGTGGGCTCCCTGGTGGCTGAAGCTTTCTTT
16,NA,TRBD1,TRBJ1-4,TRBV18,CASSEGGAGSNEKLFF,TGTGCCAGCTCCGAAGGGGGCGCGGGTTCTAATGAAAAACTGTTTTTT
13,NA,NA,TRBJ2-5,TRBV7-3,CASSLRRRETQYF,TGTGCCAGCAGCTTAAGGAGAAGAGAGACCCAGTACTTC
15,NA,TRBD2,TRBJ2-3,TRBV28,CASSSRTSGGDTQYF,TGTGCCAGCAGTTCAAGGACTAGCGGCGGGGATACGCAGTATTTT
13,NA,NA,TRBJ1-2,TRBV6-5,CASSWGDVNGYTF,TGTGCCAGCAGTTGGGGGGACGTAAATGGCTACACCTTC
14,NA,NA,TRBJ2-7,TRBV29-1,CSVETQAGASGQYF,TGCAGCGTTGAAACCCAAGCGGGTGCGTCGGGGCAGTACTTC
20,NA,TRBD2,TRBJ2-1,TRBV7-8,CASRWDGGTSGRAGYNEQFF,TGTGCCAGCAGGTGGGACGGCGGGACTAGCGGGAGGGCCGGCTACAATGAGCAGTTCTTC
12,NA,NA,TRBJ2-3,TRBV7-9,CASSLIPYTQYF,TGTGCCAGCAGCTTAATTCCTTATACGCAGTATTTT
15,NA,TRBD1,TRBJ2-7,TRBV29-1,CSVVTFGDRGGEQYF,TGCAGCGTTGTAACGTTTGGGGACAGGGGGGGCGAGCAGTACTTC
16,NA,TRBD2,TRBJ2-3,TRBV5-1,CASSSRTSGPTDTQYF,TGCGCCAGCAGCTCCCGGACTAGCGGCCCCACAGATACGCAGTATTTT
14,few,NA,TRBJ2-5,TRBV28,CASRPAAPQETQYF,TGTGCCAGCAGGCCTGCCGCCCCTCAGGAGACCCAGTACTTC
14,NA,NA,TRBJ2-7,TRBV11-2,CASSSLSALYEQYF,TGTGCCAGCAGCTCCCTGTCTGCCCTCTACGAGCAGTACTTC
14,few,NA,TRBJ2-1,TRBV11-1,CASSFGNQYNEQFF,TGTGCCAGCAGCTTTGGGAATCAGTACAATGAGCAGTTCTTC
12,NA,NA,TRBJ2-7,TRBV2,CATAYGPYEQYF,TGTGCCACCGCCTACGGTCCGTACGAGCAGTACTTC
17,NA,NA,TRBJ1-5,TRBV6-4,CASSGGNREYSNQPQHF,TGTGCCAGCAGTGGGGGAAACAGGGAGTATAGCAATCAGCCCCAGCATTTT
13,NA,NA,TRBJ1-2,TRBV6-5,CASSYSTGHGYTF,TGTGCCAGCAGTTACTCGACGGGCCATGGCTACACCTTC
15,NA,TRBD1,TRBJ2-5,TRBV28,CASQHRDRGRETQYF,TGTGCCAGCCAACACCGGGACAGGGGGCGAGAGACCCAGTACTTC
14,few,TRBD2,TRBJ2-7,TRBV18,CASSPTSGSYEQYF,TGTGCCAGCTCGCCGACTAGCGGGAGTTACGAGCAGTACTTC
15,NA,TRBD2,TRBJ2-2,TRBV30,CASPYRGRNTGELFF,TGTGCCTCCCCGTACCGCGGGAGAAACACCGGGGAGCTGTTTTTT
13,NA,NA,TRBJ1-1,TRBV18,CASSREGNTEAFF,TGTGCCAGCTCACGGGAGGGGAACACTGAAGCTTTCTTT
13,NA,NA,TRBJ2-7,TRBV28,CASSIRQVVEQYF,TGTGCCAGCAGTATTCGACAGGTGGTAGAACAGTACTTC
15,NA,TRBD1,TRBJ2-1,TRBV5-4,CASSETGESYNEQFF,TGTGCCAGCAGCGAGACAGGGGAGTCCTACAATGAGCAGTTCTTC
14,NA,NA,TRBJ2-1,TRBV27,CASSLLASYNEQFF,TGTGCCAGCAGTTTACTAGCCTCCTACAATGAGCAGTTCTTC
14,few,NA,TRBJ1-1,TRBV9,CASSVVDGETEAFF,TGTGCCAGCAGCGTAGTTGACGGAGAGACTGAAGCTTTCTTT
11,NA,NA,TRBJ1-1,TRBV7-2,CASSEFTEAFF,TGTGCCAGCAGCGAATTCACTGAAGCTTTCTTT
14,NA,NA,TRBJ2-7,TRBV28,CASSLSTFTYEQYF,TGTGCCAGCAGTTTATCGACCTTCACCTACGAGCAGTACTTC
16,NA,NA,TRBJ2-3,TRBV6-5,CASSYSPPPSTDTQYF,TGTGCCAGCAGTTACTCACCTCCTCCTAGCACAGATACGCAGTATTTT
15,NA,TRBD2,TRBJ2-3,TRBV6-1,CASRGLAGFTDTQYF,TGTGCCAGCAGAGGACTAGCGGGGTTCACAGATACGCAGTATTTT
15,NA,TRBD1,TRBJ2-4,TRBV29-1,CSARTGGLGKNIQYF,TGCAGCGCCCGGACAGGGGGCTTAGGCAAAAACATTCAGTACTTC
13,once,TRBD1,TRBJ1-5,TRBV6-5,CASRAQGNQPQHF,TGTGCCAGCAGGGCACAGGGGAATCAGCCCCAGCATTTT
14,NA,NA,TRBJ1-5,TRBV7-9,CASSLNTGNQPQHF,TGTGCCAGCAGCTTAAACACAGGAAATCAGCCCCAGCATTTT
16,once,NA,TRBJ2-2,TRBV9,CASSPRAPTNTGELFF,TGTGCCAGCAGCCCCCGGGCACCAACGAACACCGGGGAGCTGTTTTTT
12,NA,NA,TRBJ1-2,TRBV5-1,CASSLGTEGYTF,TGCGCCAGCAGCTTGGGAACGGAGGGCTACACCTTC
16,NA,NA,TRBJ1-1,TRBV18,CASSRSTTSAGTEAFF,TGTGCCAGCTCACGCTCTACGACCAGTGCGGGCACTGAAGCTTTCTTT
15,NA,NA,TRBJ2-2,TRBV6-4,CASSAEGRNTGELFF,TGTGCCAGCAGCGCCGAGGGGAGGAACACCGGGGAGCTGTTTTTT
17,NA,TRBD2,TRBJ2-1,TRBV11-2,CASSSRTSGRETYEQFF,TGTGCCAGCAGCTCCCGGACTAGCGGGAGGGAGACCTATGAGCAGTTCTTC